Each of the 10 T cell receptor beta chains below was sequenced from the same sample in a study of regulatory T cells in long-lasting Graves disease. With iRepertoire HTBI primers and Arm-PCR of CDR3 regions, TCR beta libraries were built. From the multiplex PCR reads, TCRdb called clonotypes with MiXCR, one entry per CDR3 protein. The data hold approximately 300,000 distinct CDR3 sequences, with 15% to 20% observed a single time. Time point: newly diagnosed GD, antithyroid drugs for less than 3 months. PBMCs were the source of the RNA used for TCR sequencing. Specimen: peripheral blood mononuclear cells (PBMCs), collected at new diagnosis, from a patient treated with antithyroid drugs. These receptors all stem from a female donor with Graves disease.

This clonotype has a count of ten or more. The J gene is TRBJ2-3, the V gene TRBV27; 7 nucleotides align to TRBD1. The V gene's germline CDR1 is MNHEY and CDR2 SMNVEV (reference sequence). The CDR3 covers 15 residues. The V gene end was trimmed by 5 bases and the J gene end by 3 bases; junction bases not matched to a gene: 8. The CDR3 is CASSSKGAPTDTQYF. As DNA, the CDR3 is TGTGCCAGCAGTAGTAAGGGGGCGCCAACAGATACGCAGTATTTT.

The chain carries TRBV5-1 and TRBJ2-3; D is perhaps TRBD2 (5 bases). This CDR3 region has 17 residues. Germline assignment: CDR1 SGHRS and CDR2 YFSETQ. V lost 3 bases to trimming and J lost 2 bases, with 19 bases between them. The DNA for the CDR3 is TGCGCCAGCAGCTACTCCTCGGACTGGCCGGTCACAGATACGCAGTATTTT. Translating gives CASSYSSDWPVTDTQYF.

A note on this clonotype: This may come from a read error, since a much larger clone is one base off. The chain couples TRBV11-3 to TRBJ2-5, with D perhaps TRBD2 (5 bases). This CDR3 has 15 amino acids. Germline CDR1 SGHNT, CDR2 YENEEA. The CDR3 region is CANSSGGGFQETQYF. The CDR3 DNA reads as TGTGCCAACAGCTCAGGAGGCGGTTTCCAAGAGACCCAGTACTTC.

This clonotype occurred many times. The chain joins TRBV11-2 to TRBJ2-7; TRBD2 is a possible D gene (7 bases). Trimming stripped 5 bases from V and 4 bases from J, with 21 bases between. This CDR3 has 16 amino acids. The germline V gene has CDR1 SGHAT and CDR2 FQNNGV. The CDR3, as DNA: TGTGCCAGCAGCCTCCACGGGGGGCCAAGTACGTACGAGCAGTACTTC. It is translated as CASSLHGGPSTYEQYF.

The chain carries TRBV29-1 and TRBJ1-1, with 9 bases aligning to TRBD1. V lost 6 bases and J lost 7; bases outside the gene matches: 6. Germline CDR1 and CDR2: SQVTM and ANQGSEA. The CDR3 totals 12 residues. The DNA of the CDR3 is TGCAGCGTGGAACAGGGGGCGGATGAAGCTTTCTTT. This sequence encodes CSVEQGADEAFF.

This clonotype was seen ten or more times. The chain is built from TRBV19 and TRBJ2-1; D is perhaps TRBD2 (6 bases). V shed 4 bases and J shed 13 bases, with 20 bases lying between them. Germline V gene lookup returns CDR1 LNHDA and CDR2 SQIVND (reference sequence). The CDR3 has 14 amino acids. CDR3 loop: CASSTTGDGSRQFF. Here the CDR3 DNA reads TGTGCCAGTAGTACGACGGGAGACGGGAGTAGACAGTTCTTC.

This clonotype was counted a single time. The chain is built from TRBV7-3 and TRBJ1-1, with D perhaps TRBD1 (5 bases). V was shortened by 5 bases and J by 10 bases, with 14 bases between the two germline ends. CDR3 length equals 12 residues. The germline CDR1 and CDR2 sequences are SGHTA and FQGTGA. The CDR3 DNA follows: TGTGCCAGCAGCGACAACGGGGGGGTAGCTTTCTTT. Encoded protein: CASSDNGGVAFF.

In regard to this clonotype: The junction shows a germline mismatch at one end, possibly a read error. The chain recombines TRBV27 with TRBJ2-1; TRBD1 matches at 9 bases. The CDR3 sequence is 15 residues long. Germline V gives CDR1 MNHEY, CDR2 SMNVEV (reference sequence). Written as DNA, the CDR3 is TGTGCCAGCAGTTTCTGGACAGGGGCTAACAATGAACAGTTCTTC. Protein product: CASSFWTGANNEQFF.

This clonotype was found many times. This chain connects TRBV6-1 to TRBJ1-1; D not resolved. This CDR3 spans 14 amino acids. The germline V and J ends were trimmed by 6 bases and 6 bases, with 17 bases remaining between them. Germline CDR1 reads MNHNS; CDR2 reads SASEGT. CDR3 bases: TGTGCCAGCAGCCCCAGACTTACTTGGGCTGAAGCTTTCTTT. This gives the protein CASSPRLTWAEAFF.

Ten or more counts support this clonotype. The junction differs from germline at one of its ends, possibly a read error. J is TRBJ1-2 and V is TRBV28; weak D call: TRBD1 (5 bases). Germline lookup yields CDR1 MDHEN and CDR2 SYDVKM. This CDR3 spans 10 amino acids. The CDR3 reads CASSSTEKHF. Written as DNA, the CDR3 is TGTGCCAGCAGTTCGACAGAAAAGCACTTC.